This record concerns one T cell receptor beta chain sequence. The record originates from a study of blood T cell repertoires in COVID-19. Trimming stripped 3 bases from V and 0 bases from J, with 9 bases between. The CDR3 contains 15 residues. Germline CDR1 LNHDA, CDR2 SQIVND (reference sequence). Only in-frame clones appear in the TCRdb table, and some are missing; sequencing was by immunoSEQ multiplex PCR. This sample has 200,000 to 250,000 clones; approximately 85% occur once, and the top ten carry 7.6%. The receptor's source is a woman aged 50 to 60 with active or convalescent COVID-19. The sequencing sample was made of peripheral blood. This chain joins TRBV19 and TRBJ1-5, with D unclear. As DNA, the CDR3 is TGTGCCAGTAGTATGTCCAGTCATAGCAATCAGCCCCAGCATTTT. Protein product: CASSMSSHSNQPQHF.